The present entry profiles one T cell receptor beta chain with its context. In the original analysis: Cell counts per sample came from amplifying reference gene primers. The method was immunoSEQ multiplex PCR; TCRdb's version includes in-frame clones alone and lacks a portion of them. That table gives V, J and clone size, and the DNA gave D and trimming. This table has roughly 73,000 clones, 70% to 85% appearing once. The CDR3 has 13 residues. V dropped 7 bases and J dropped 0 bases, with 9 bases sitting between them. Germline CDR1 MNHEY, CDR2 SVGAGI. The sample comes from a study of blood T cell repertoires in COVID-19. Overall study context: The origin of the acute and convalescent COVID-19 samples was the United States, Italy and Spain. PBMCs, B-cell-depleted T cells, or T cells provided the cDNA or gDNA that made up the material.

The material sequenced was peripheral blood. This chain uses TRBV6-5 with TRBJ1-1, with no clear D. The TCR sequence derives from a woman between 55 and 75 years old with acute or convalescent COVID-19. CDR3 region: CASTGNLNTEAFF. CDR3 nucleotide sequence: TGTGCCAGCACGGGGAACTTGAACACTGAAGCTTTCTTT.